This TCR beta chain was identified in a study of a mutant IDH1 vaccine in newly diagnosed glioma. Study background: Following radiotherapy alone, or alongside temozolomide cycles, vaccination was started after an interval of 4-6 weeks. Treatment recipients were about 62% male and about 40% female, and their mean age was around 40 years.

Sample time point: week 47, end of study. Topical imiquimod accompanied each vaccine dose, which consisted of 300 ug of mutant IDH1 20-mer peptide. Those who donated had recent WHO grade 3 or 4 IDH1-mutant, ATRX-lost astrocytomas. The table came from immunoSEQ multiplex PCR; TCRdb's copy has only in-frame clones and leaves some out. The data show around 100,000 clones, nearly 90% seen once. About this clone: What it binds is not known.

Trimming removed 3 bases at V and 4 bases at J, with 12 bases between. Germline CDR1 is LNHDA and CDR2 is SQIVND (reference sequence). This CDR3 comprises 14 residues. V usage is TRBV19 and J usage is TRBJ2-5; D gene uncertain. Source: PBMCs, taken from a glioma patient whose treatment included an IDH1 peptide vaccine. This clonotype was obtained from a woman aged 50 to 65 with glioma. In nucleotides, the CDR3 is TGTGCCAGTAGTATGATCGCGGACGGAGAGACCCAGTACTTC. Amino acid sequence: CASSMIADGETQYF.